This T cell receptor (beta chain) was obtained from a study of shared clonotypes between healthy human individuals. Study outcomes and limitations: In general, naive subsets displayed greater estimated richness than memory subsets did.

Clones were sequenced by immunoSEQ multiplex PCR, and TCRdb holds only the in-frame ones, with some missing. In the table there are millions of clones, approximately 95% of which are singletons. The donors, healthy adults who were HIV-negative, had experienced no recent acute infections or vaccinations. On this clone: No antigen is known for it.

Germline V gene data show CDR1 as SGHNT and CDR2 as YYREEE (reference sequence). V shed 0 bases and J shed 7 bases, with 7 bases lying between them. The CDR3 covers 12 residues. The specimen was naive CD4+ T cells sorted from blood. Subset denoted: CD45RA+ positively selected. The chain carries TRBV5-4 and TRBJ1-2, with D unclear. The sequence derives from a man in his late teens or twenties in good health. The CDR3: CASSLDYGGYTF. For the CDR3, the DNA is TGTGCCAGCAGCTTGGATTATGGTGGCTACACCTTC.